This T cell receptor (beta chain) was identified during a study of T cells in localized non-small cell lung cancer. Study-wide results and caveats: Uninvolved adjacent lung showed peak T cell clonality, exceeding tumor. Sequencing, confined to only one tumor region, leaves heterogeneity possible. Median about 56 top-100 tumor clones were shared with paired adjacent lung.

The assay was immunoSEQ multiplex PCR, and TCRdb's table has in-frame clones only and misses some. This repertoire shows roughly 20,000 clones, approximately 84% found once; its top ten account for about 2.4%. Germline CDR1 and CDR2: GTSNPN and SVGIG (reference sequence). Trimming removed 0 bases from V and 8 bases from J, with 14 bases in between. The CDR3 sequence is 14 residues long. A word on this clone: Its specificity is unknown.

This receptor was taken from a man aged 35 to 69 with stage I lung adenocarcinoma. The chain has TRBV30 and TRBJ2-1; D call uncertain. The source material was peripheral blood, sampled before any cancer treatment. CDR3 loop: CAWSVMMGSDEQFF. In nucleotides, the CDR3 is TGTGCCTGGAGTGTTATGATGGGCTCCGATGAGCAGTTCTTC.